This T cell receptor beta chain is drawn from a study of T cell responses to AZD1222 COVID-19 vaccine. The assay was immunoSEQ multiplex PCR, and TCRdb's table has in-frame clones only and misses some. There are about 150,000 clones in the sample; about 88% occur only once, and around 3% lies in the top ten. CDR1 is SGHRS, CDR2 YFSETQ, per germline. The CDR3 has 15 amino acids. Germline trimming cut 4 bases from V and 0 bases from J; bases unmatched to any gene: 7. This clone showed up just once. This clonotype was obtained from an adult in good health. This specimen was peripheral blood, taken on day 0 of AZD1222 vaccination. J is TRBJ2-7 and V is TRBV5-1, with 7 nucleotides matching TRBD1. The CDR3 region is CASSPRQGSSYEQYF. CDR3 nucleotide sequence: TGCGCCAGCAGCCCCCGACAGGGAAGCTCCTACGAGCAGTACTTC.